This TCR beta chain was retrieved from a study of T cell responses to AZD1222 COVID-19 vaccine. The data were produced by immunoSEQ multiplex PCR, yet TCRdb's version contains in-frame clones alone and is incomplete. The sample lists around 270,000 clones, almost 95% seen once, with less than 0.6% in the top ten. Study findings and constraints: Among vaccine-associated CD4 TCRs, coverage spanned spike, with dominance at 160-218 and 743-854. AZD1222 recipients seropositive at baseline numbered only six or seven. The study found Spike-specific TCR breadth and depth rose after two AZD1222 doses.

As concerns this clone: What it binds is unknown.

The CDR3 extends over 13 amino acids. V gave up 0 bases and J gave up 5 bases, with 7 bases separating them. From germline, CDR1 is SEHNR and CDR2 FQNEAQ (reference sequence). This sequence originates from an adult who received the AZD1222 COVID-19 vaccine. The rearrangement uses TRBV7-9 and TRBJ2-5; D remains ambiguous. Sample: peripheral blood, taken 28 days after the second AZD1222 dose. CDR3 DNA sequence: TGTGCCAGCAGCTTAGCGGGCTCGGAGACCCAGTACTTC. Translation gives CASSLAGSETQYF.